This entry concerns a single T cell receptor (beta chain). These data originate in a study of technical replicates of blood from several donors. Profiling relied on immunoSEQ multiplex PCR, and the TCRdb table lists in-frame clones only, not all of them. The sample has around 50,000 clones, 85% to 95% seen once. The J segment lost 6 bases and the V segment lost 6 bases, leaving 8 bases of the junction unmatched. This CDR3 is built from 14 residues. CDR1 is MNHEY and CDR2 is SVGAGI in the germline V gene. The sequencing sample was made of T cells isolated from PBMCs. This rearrangement joins TRBV6-5 to TRBJ1-1; 9 nucleotides match TRBD1. The sequence derives from a human donor in good health. The CDR3 nucleotides read TGTGCCAGCAGCCCTAAACAGGGGGCTTCTGAAGCTTTCTTT. Its protein is CASSPKQGASEAFF.